The 31 T cell receptor beta chains reported below all come from one sample, sequenced in a study of cytomegalovirus exposure and HLA in healthy donors. PCR involved 60 Vbeta and 13 Jbeta primers. Assay: immunoSEQ multiplex PCR; the TCRdb copy retains only in-frame clones and omits some. The sample includes about 130,000 clones, around 80% of them seen just once. The source material was PBMCs. The receptors shown here come from a man aged 25 to 45 in good health and CMV-seronegative.

This clone was seen just once. This chain links TRBV28 with TRBJ1-2; TRBD1 is a possible D gene (6 bases). Trimming pared 5 bases from V and 4 bases from J, leaving 11 bases between. This CDR3 spans 13 amino acids. From germline, CDR1 is MDHEN and CDR2 SYDVKM. This chain's CDR3 is CASSTTGRYGYTF. The CDR3 bases are TGTGCCAGCAGTACTACAGGGCGCTATGGCTACACCTTC.

The CDR3 is CASSDNSGTGDGYTF. The CDR3 nucleotides are TGTGCCAGCAGCGACAATTCCGGGACAGGGGATGGCTACACCTTC. V is TRBV7-9 and J is TRBJ1-2; 10 bases agree with TRBD1. Looked up from germline, CDR1 is SEHNR and CDR2 is FQNEAQ (reference sequence). There are 15 residues in the CDR3. J lost 6 bases, V lost 5 bases, and 9 bases had no gene match.

V is TRBV9 and J is TRBJ1-1; 7 positions agree with TRBD1. Germline V gives CDR1 SGDLS, CDR2 YYNGEE. CDR3 length: 17 amino acids. With V trimmed by 2 bases and J by 1 base, 11 bases remained unmatched. CDR3 nucleotide sequence: TGTGCCAGCAGCGTCCCTGGACAGGCTGAAAGGAACACTGAAGCTTTCTTT. It translates to CASSVPGQAERNTEAFF.

The chain links TRBV10-2 to TRBJ1-6; 7 bases match TRBD1. Trimming cost V 5 bases and J 10 bases; bases outside gene matches: 8. The germline gives CDR1 WSHSY, CDR2 SAAADI. The CDR3 loop spans 14 amino acids. CDR3 nucleotides: TGCGCCAGCAGTAACGACAGGGTGGGGTCACCCCTCCACTTT. Protein: CASSNDRVGSPLHF.

The rearrangement links TRBV7-6 to TRBJ1-2, with TRBD1 matching over 7 bases. J lost 4 bases, V lost 8 bases, and 4 bases had no gene match. CDR1 is SGHVS, CDR2 FNYEAQ, per germline. The CDR3 consists of 12 residues. For the CDR3, the DNA is TGTGCCAGCTACGGGACAGTCTATGGCTACACCTTC. As protein: CASYGTVYGYTF.

J is TRBJ1-5 and V is TRBV10-3, with TRBD1 as a possible D gene (6 bases). Germline V gene lookup returns CDR1 ENHRY and CDR2 SYGVKD. Trimming took 3 bases from V and 1 from J, leaving 19 bases between them. The CDR3 extends over 18 amino acids. For the CDR3, the DNA is TGTGCCATCAGTGACTCCCGGTCGGCAGGGACAAGCAATCAGCCCCAGCATTTT. It codes for CAISDSRSAGTSNQPQHF.

This chain's CDR3 is CASSRYRLAGDTDTQYF. The CDR3 DNA reads TGTGCCAGCTCACGATACCGACTAGCGGGGGACACAGATACGCAGTATTTT. This chain joins TRBV18 and TRBJ2-3, with 12 bases matching TRBD2. The CDR3 has 17 amino acids. The germline V gene encodes CDR1 KGHSH and CDR2 LQKENI. J was trimmed by 2 bases and V by 4 bases; bases with no gene match: 7.

The chain uses TRBV15 and TRBJ2-7; 9 bases map to TRBD1. Germline CDR1 LNHNV, CDR2 YYDKDF (reference sequence). The V segment lost 5 bases and the J segment 5 bases; nucleotides outside the gene matches: 10. The CDR3 covers 15 residues. In DNA, the CDR3 is TGTGCCACCAGCTTGGGGGACAGGGACATCGACGAGCAGTACTTC. Protein product: CATSLGDRDIDEQYF.

This clone was detected a few times. At one end, the junction sequence differs from germline, possibly due to a read error. The rearrangement links TRBV2 to TRBJ1-4, with 11 bases lining up with TRBD1. The CDR3 length is 15 residues. Germline lookup yields CDR1 SNHLY and CDR2 FYNNEI. CDR3 protein: CASSTGQGALENLFF. In nucleotides, the CDR3 is TGTGCCAGCAGTACCGGACAGGGGGCTTTGGAAAATCTGTTTTTT.

The rearrangement joins TRBV7-6 to TRBJ1-3; D remains ambiguous. Germline loops: CDR1 SGHVS, CDR2 FNYEAQ. This CDR3 is 14 amino acids long. Trimming pared 4 bases from V and 2 bases from J, leaving 9 bases between. CDR3 residues: CASSSVSAGNTIYF. The CDR3 DNA reads TGTGCCAGCAGCTCTGTTTCGGCTGGAAACACCATATATTTT.

This chain uses TRBV7-4 with TRBJ1-6, with D tentatively TRBD1 (5 bases). Germline-derived CDR1 and CDR2 are SGHVT and SQSDAQ. This CDR3 is built from 19 residues. Trimming pared 2 bases from V and 4 bases from J, leaving 21 bases between. The CDR3 loop is CASSLNSGWVTFYNSPLHF. In DNA form, the CDR3 reads TGTGCCAGCAGCTTAAACTCAGGGTGGGTCACATTTTATAATTCACCCCTCCACTTT.

V gene TRBV7-2 combines with J gene TRBJ1-1; D not resolved. Trimming shortened V by 2 bases and J by 4 bases, and 11 bases separated the two germline ends. The CDR3 is made up of 14 amino acids. Germline V gene data show CDR1 as SGHTA and CDR2 as FQGNSA. The CDR3 spells CASSLIRGSTEAFF. As DNA, the CDR3 is TGTGCCAGCAGCTTAATTCGGGGTTCCACTGAAGCTTTCTTT.

This rearrangement joins TRBV7-9 to TRBJ2-7; 8 nucleotides line up with TRBD2. V gave up 5 bases and J gave up 4 bases; unmatched junction bases: 4. Germline V gene lookup returns CDR1 SEHNR and CDR2 FQNEAQ (reference sequence). This CDR3 spans 13 amino acids. The CDR3 nucleotides read TGTGCCAGCAGCAACCGGGGGGGATACGAGCAGTACTTC. Translated, it gives CASSNRGGYEQYF.

CDR3 sequence: CSVEGARTGELFF. The CDR3 nucleotides are TGCAGCGTTGAGGGAGCCCGCACCGGGGAGCTGTTTTTT. This sequence joins TRBV29-1 and TRBJ2-2; possibly TRBD2 for D (5 bases). This CDR3 is built from 13 residues. CDR1 is SQVTM, CDR2 ANQGSEA, per germline. V shed 3 bases and J shed 4 bases, with 9 bases lying between them.

On this clone itself: Other DNA sequences within the sample encode an identical CDR3. The rearrangement uses TRBV7-2 and TRBJ2-1; 10 bases fit TRBD1. With V trimmed by 4 bases and J by 7 bases, 7 bases remained unmatched. CDR1 is SGHTA, CDR2 FQGNSA, per germline. The CDR3 spans 15 residues. The CDR3 DNA follows: TGTGCCAGCAGCTCCCGGGACAGGGGTAGGAATGAGCAGTTCTTC. Translation: CASSSRDRGRNEQFF.

The V call is TRBV9, the J call TRBJ2-1; TRBD2 matches at 8 bases. Germline V CDR1 and CDR2: SGDLS, YYNGEE. The J segment lost 6 bases and the V segment lost 0 bases, leaving 5 bases of the junction unmatched. CDR3 length: 15 amino acids. The CDR3 sequence is CASSVEAGALNEQFF. CDR3 nucleotide sequence: TGTGCCAGCAGCGTAGAAGCGGGAGCCCTCAATGAGCAGTTCTTC.

The CDR3 reads CASSRGSGNTEAFF. Written as DNA, the CDR3 is TGTGCCAGCAGCCGGGGGTCGGGTAACACTGAAGCTTTCTTT. The chain has TRBV6-5 and TRBJ1-1; D might be TRBD1 (5 bases). The CDR3 loop spans 14 amino acids. CDR1 and CDR2 from the germline V gene are MNHEY and SVGAGI. Between the trimmed V and J ends, which lost 6 bases and 2 bases, there was a span of 13 bases.

This clone has only one observation. The chain is built from TRBV5-1 and TRBJ2-5, with TRBD1 matching over 7 bases. The J call could be wrong; TRBJ2-7 is a better fit for the DNA end. CDR3 length: 14 amino acids. Germline V lookup: CDR1 SGHRS, CDR2 YFSETQ. CDR3 residues: CASSTGTVSYEQYF. In DNA, the CDR3 is TGCGCCAGCAGCACGGGGACAGTTTCCTACGAGCAGTACTTC.

This rearrangement joins TRBV2 to TRBJ1-4; D might be TRBD1 (5 bases). Germline V lookup: CDR1 SNHLY, CDR2 FYNNEI. This CDR3 region has 15 residues. Trimming took off 0 bases at V and 7 bases at J, with 12 bases between the two ends. DNA for the CDR3: TGTGCCAGCAGTGAAGCTACGGGGAGGGGTGAAAAACTGTTTTTT. As protein: CASSEATGRGEKLFF.

This chain joins TRBV27 and TRBJ1-2, with D unclear. The germline V gene has CDR1 MNHEY and CDR2 SMNVEV (reference sequence). Trimming removed 2 bases from V and 3 bases from J, with 13 bases in between. This CDR3 has 15 amino acids. CDR3 bases: TGTGCCAGCAGTTTAGGGCAGCCCCGGTACTATGGCTACACCTTC. It is translated as CASSLGQPRYYGYTF.

CDR3 nucleotides: TGTGCCAGCAGTTTAGGAGCGGGAGGGGGGGCGCAGTTCTTC. It codes for CASSLGAGGGAQFF. The chain has TRBV28 and TRBJ2-1, with 10 bases that match TRBD2. Germline CDR1 MDHEN, CDR2 SYDVKM. The CDR3 runs to 14 residues. Unmatched junction bases numbered 7, after V lost 2 bases and J lost 12 bases. Combining the CDR3 with reference TRBV28 and TRBJ2-1 gives the whole variable domain DVKVTQSSRYLVKRTGEKVFLECVQDMDHENMFWYRQDPGLGLRLIYFSYDVKMKEKGDIPEGYSVSREKKERFSLILESASTNQTSMYLCASSLGAGGGAQFFGPGTRLTVL.

The genes are TRBV7-2 and TRBJ2-1; the match to TRBD2 covers 9 bases. Germline-derived CDR1 and CDR2 are SGHTA and FQGNSA. The CDR3 is made up of 16 amino acids. V was pared by 3 bases and J by 2 bases, with 5 bases of the junction left unmatched. The CDR3 spells CASSFRAGGAYNEQFF. CDR3 DNA sequence: TGTGCCAGCAGCTTTAGGGCGGGGGGGGCCTACAATGAGCAGTTCTTC.

This clone appeared a single time. The J gene is TRBJ2-1, the V gene TRBV4-1; D is ambiguous. The CDR3 loop spans 14 amino acids. The ends were cut back, 2 bases at V and 1 base at J, with 6 bases in the middle. Germline CDR1 is MGHRA and CDR2 is YSYEKL. Here the CDR3 DNA reads TGCGCCAGCAGCCAATTTCTATCCTACAATGAGCAGTTCTTC. The encoded protein is CASSQFLSYNEQFF.

The chain joins TRBV6-1 to TRBJ1-2, with D hard to call. The V end was cut by 1 base, the J end by 3 bases, with 6 bases between. The CDR3 is 13 amino acids. From germline, CDR1 is MNHNS and CDR2 SASEGT. The DNA of the CDR3 is TGTGCCAGCAGTGAAGATAGTGACTATGGCTACACCTTC. Translated: CASSEDSDYGYTF.

J is TRBJ1-2 and V is TRBV4-1; D is ambiguous. Germline CDR1 is MGHRA and CDR2 is YSYEKL. The CDR3 has 16 residues. The V and J ends lost 0 bases and 2 bases respectively, with 13 bases between them. The DNA for the CDR3 is TGCGCCAGCAGCCAAGAGTCAGAGGGAGCGAACTATGGCTACACCTTC. Encoded protein: CASSQESEGANYGYTF.

The rearrangement joins TRBV11-2 to TRBJ2-5; no definite D call. CDR1 is SGHAT, CDR2 FQNNGV, per germline. The CDR3 covers 15 residues. Trimming shortened V by 1 base and J by 7 bases, and 16 bases separated the two germline ends. As DNA, the CDR3 is TGTGCCAGCAGCTTAGTCGCCAAGACGCCGGGGACCCAGTACTTC. The encoded protein is CASSLVAKTPGTQYF.

V is TRBV15 and J is TRBJ1-4, with 9 bases fitting TRBD1. Germline loops: CDR1 LNHNV, CDR2 YYDKDF (reference sequence). V was clipped by 6 bases and J by 4 bases; unmatched bases: 6. The CDR3 covers 15 residues. The CDR3: CATSLTGGRNEKLFF. The CDR3 DNA follows: TGTGCCACCAGTCTCACAGGGGGCCGTAATGAAAAACTGTTTTTT.

J is TRBJ2-3 and V is TRBV5-1, with D tentatively TRBD1 (6 bases). The germline CDR1 and CDR2 sequences are SGHRS and YFSETQ. The CDR3 is 13 residues long. The germline V and J ends were trimmed by 4 bases and 3 bases, with 9 bases remaining between them. The CDR3 DNA follows: TGCGCCAGCAGCCGGGACATAACAGATACGCAGTATTTT. Translated: CASSRDITDTQYF.

The rearrangement joins TRBV27 to TRBJ2-5, with 7 bases aligning to TRBD1. V was clipped by 5 bases and J by 5 bases; unmatched bases: 5. The CDR3 has 13 residues. Looked up from germline, CDR1 is MNHEY and CDR2 is SMNVEV (reference sequence). CDR3 nucleotide sequence: TGTGCCAGCAGTAAACAGGGGTGGGAGACCCAGTACTTC. It encodes CASSKQGWETQYF.

This chain joins TRBV6-1 and TRBJ1-5, with D tentatively TRBD1 (5 bases). The CDR3 is 13 residues long. Germline V gene data show CDR1 as MNHNS and CDR2 as SASEGT. V was shortened by 6 bases and J by 5 bases, with 11 bases between the two germline ends. CDR3 nucleotides: TGTGCCAGCAGCCTTGGGACTTATCAGCCCCAGCATTTT. This sequence encodes CASSLGTYQPQHF.

The chain is built from TRBV27 and TRBJ2-7; D is uncertain. With 0 bases removed from V and 7 bases from J, the gap between germline ends came to 19 bases. The CDR3 covers 16 residues. Germline loops: CDR1 MNHEY, CDR2 SMNVEV (reference sequence). The CDR3: CASSLSIQAPGEEQYF. For the CDR3, the DNA is TGTGCCAGCAGTTTATCGATTCAGGCCCCCGGTGAAGAGCAGTACTTC.